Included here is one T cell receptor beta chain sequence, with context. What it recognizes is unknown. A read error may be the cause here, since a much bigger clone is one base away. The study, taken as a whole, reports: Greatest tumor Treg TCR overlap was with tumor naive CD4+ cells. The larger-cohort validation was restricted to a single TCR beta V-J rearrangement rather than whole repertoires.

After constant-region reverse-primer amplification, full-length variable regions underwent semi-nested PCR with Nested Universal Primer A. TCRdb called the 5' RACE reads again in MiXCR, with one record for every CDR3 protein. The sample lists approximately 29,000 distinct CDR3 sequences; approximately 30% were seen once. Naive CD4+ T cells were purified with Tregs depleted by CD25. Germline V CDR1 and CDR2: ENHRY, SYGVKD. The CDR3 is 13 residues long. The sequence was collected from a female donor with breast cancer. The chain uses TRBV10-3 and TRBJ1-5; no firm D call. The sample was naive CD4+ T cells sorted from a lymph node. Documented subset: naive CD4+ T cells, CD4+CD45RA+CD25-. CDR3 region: CAIRSDSNQPRHF. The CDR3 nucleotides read TGTGCCATCAGGAGCGATAGCAATCAGCCCCGGCATTTT.